This T cell receptor beta chain was identified in a study of T cells in Graves' hyperthyroidism and ophthalmopathy. Study-wide findings and caveats: Model-based prediction identified ophthalmopathy a median approximately 6 months prior to its onset. Blood samples included most of the expanded thyroid clonotypes exceeding 0.001.

Amplified TCR beta CDR3 regions came from RNA transcripts. The TCR CDR3 was amplified in a first-round RT-PCR using the HTBI primer set. Using its own MiXCR run on the multiplex PCR reads, TCRdb lists one record per CDR3 protein. The repertoire includes roughly 700,000 distinct CDR3 sequences, under 45% of them detected once, and about a third sits in the top ten. V lost 6 bases and J lost 4, with 9 bases in between. CDR3 size: 12 residues. Germline V gene data show CDR1 as MNHEY and CDR2 as SVGEGT. This clonotype was recorded at least ten times. Its antigen is currently unknown. The sequenced sample was blood. The sequence came from a woman in her forties with Graves' hyperthyroidism. The rearrangement joins TRBV6-2 or TRBV6-3 to TRBJ1-1; D call uncertain. CDR3 sequence reads: CASRSGTTEAFF. Here the CDR3 DNA reads TGTGCCAGCAGAAGTGGCACCACTGAAGCTTTCTTT.